Listed below are T cell receptor beta chains from one sample, sequenced in a study of blood T cells in healthy people across ages. A single record per CDR3 protein comes from TCRdb applying MiXCR to the 5' RACE reads. Here the sample spans around 1.5 million distinct CDR3 sequences, approximately 38% being singletons. The sequencing input was blood. The source of these receptors is a woman aged 18-29 years in good health. Both conserved end residues are part of each CDR3. D genes are given only for firm matches. The size entry is marked missing in some rows and otherwise reads once, few, many or a size class.

V gene: TRBV2; D gene: -; CDR3 length: 14; clone size: once; J gene: TRBJ2-2; CDR3 protein: CASSPTTSTGELFF; CDR3 DNA: TGTGCCAGCAGTCCTACAACTAGCACCGGGGAGCTGTTTTTT
V gene: TRBV12-3/TRBV12-4; D gene: TRBD2; CDR3 length: 15; clone size: many; J gene: TRBJ2-3; CDR3 protein: CASSSSGGPTDTQYF; CDR3 DNA: TGTGCCAGCAGTTCTAGCGGGGGTCCAACAGATACGCAGTATTTT
V gene: TRBV27; D gene: -; CDR3 length: 14; clone size: -; J gene: TRBJ2-7; CDR3 protein: CASSLTVPSYEQYF; CDR3 DNA: TGTGCCAGCAGTTTAACCGTCCCATCCTACGAGCAGTACTTC
V gene: TRBV2; D gene: -; CDR3 length: 15; clone size: -; J gene: TRBJ1-1; CDR3 protein: CASRAYRVMNTEAFF; CDR3 DNA: TGTGCCAGCAGAGCTTACAGGGTTATGAACACTGAAGCTTTCTTT
V gene: TRBV11-1; D gene: -; CDR3 length: 16; clone size: few; J gene: TRBJ2-4; CDR3 protein: CASSQGTGTAKNIQYF; CDR3 DNA: TGTGCCAGCAGCCAAGGCACAGGGACAGCCAAAAACATTCAGTACTTC
V gene: TRBV5-6; D gene: TRBD1; CDR3 length: 15; clone size: -; J gene: TRBJ2-1; CDR3 protein: CASSYTGTGYNEQFF; CDR3 DNA: TGTGCCAGCAGCTATACCGGGACAGGGTACAATGAGCAGTTCTTC
V gene: TRBV20-1; D gene: -; CDR3 length: 14; clone size: -; J gene: TRBJ2-3; CDR3 protein: CSALPPRPADTQYF; CDR3 DNA: TGCAGTGCCCTGCCTCCTCGGCCCGCAGACACGCAGTATTTT
V gene: TRBV7-2; D gene: -; CDR3 length: 17; clone size: -; J gene: TRBJ2-3; CDR3 protein: CASSLPTWTERTDTQYF; CDR3 DNA: TGTGCCAGCAGCTTGCCCACTTGGACAGAACGCACAGATACGCAGTATTTT
V gene: TRBV4-1; D gene: -; CDR3 length: 16; clone size: once; J gene: TRBJ2-3; CDR3 protein: CASSQTGSLGTDTQYF; CDR3 DNA: TGCGCCAGCAGCCAAACAGGGTCCCTGGGCACAGATACGCAGTATTTT
V gene: TRBV7-8; D gene: TRBD2; CDR3 length: 16; clone size: -; J gene: TRBJ2-3; CDR3 protein: CASSPDGTSGRHTQYF; CDR3 DNA: TGTGCCAGCAGTCCCGACGGGACTAGCGGGAGGCATACACAGTATTTT
V gene: TRBV7-2; D gene: -; CDR3 length: 15; clone size: few; J gene: TRBJ1-2; CDR3 protein: CASSFRGDTFYGYTF; CDR3 DNA: TGTGCCAGCAGCTTTCGGGGGGATACCTTCTATGGCTACACCTTC
V gene: TRBV6-1; D gene: -; CDR3 length: 15; clone size: -; J gene: TRBJ2-7; CDR3 protein: CASSEPLGEAYEQYF; CDR3 DNA: TGTGCCAGCAGTGAGCCGCTGGGGGAAGCCTACGAGCAGTACTTC
V gene: TRBV6-2/TRBV6-3; D gene: -; CDR3 length: 15; clone size: -; J gene: TRBJ2-7; CDR3 protein: CASSYLARLTYEQYF; CDR3 DNA: TGTGCCAGCAGTTACCTAGCAAGGCTGACCTACGAGCAGTACTTC
V gene: TRBV7-2; D gene: TRBD2; CDR3 length: 15; clone size: -; J gene: TRBJ2-3; CDR3 protein: CASSLSAGVMDTQYF; CDR3 DNA: TGTGCCAGCAGCTTATCCGCGGGAGTGATGGATACGCAGTATTTT
V gene: TRBV6-5; D gene: TRBD2; CDR3 length: 18; clone size: few; J gene: TRBJ2-5; CDR3 protein: CASSYLTGLAGKQETQYF; CDR3 DNA: TGTGCCAGCAGTTACCTCACCGGACTAGCGGGGAAACAAGAGACCCAGTACTTC
V gene: TRBV4-1; D gene: TRBD1; CDR3 length: 15; clone size: -; J gene: TRBJ2-1; CDR3 protein: CASSPDRGVYNERFF; CDR3 DNA: TGCGCCAGCAGCCCGGACAGGGGCGTTTACAATGAGCGGTTCTTC
V gene: TRBV7-2; D gene: TRBD1; CDR3 length: 14; clone size: few; J gene: TRBJ2-7; CDR3 protein: CASSHRTGTHEQYF; CDR3 DNA: TGTGCCAGCAGCCATAGGACAGGGACCCACGAGCAGTACTTC
V gene: TRBV10-3; D gene: -; CDR3 length: 13; clone size: many; J gene: TRBJ1-2; CDR3 protein: CAISPDRNYGYTF; CDR3 DNA: TGTGCCATCAGTCCTGACAGAAACTATGGCTACACCTTC
V gene: TRBV28; D gene: -; CDR3 length: 15; clone size: -; J gene: TRBJ1-4; CDR3 protein: CASSSPGGTNEKLFF; CDR3 DNA: TGTGCCAGCAGTTCCCCGGGGGGAACTAATGAAAAACTGTTTTTT
V gene: TRBV28; D gene: -; CDR3 length: 15; clone size: -; J gene: TRBJ2-3; CDR3 protein: CASSSMDYSTDAQYF; CDR3 DNA: TGTGCCAGCAGTTCCATGGACTACAGCACAGATGCGCAGTATTTT
V gene: TRBV5-1; D gene: -; CDR3 length: 13; clone size: -; J gene: TRBJ1-1; CDR3 protein: CASSRAVNTEAFF; CDR3 DNA: TGCGCCAGCAGCCGGGCAGTGAACACTGAAGCTTTCTTT
V gene: TRBV3-1; D gene: TRBD1; CDR3 length: 16; clone size: -; J gene: TRBJ1-1; CDR3 protein: CASSQVPGGGNTEAFF; CDR3 DNA: TGTGCCAGCAGCCAAGTACCAGGGGGGGGGAACACTGAAGCTTTCTTT
V gene: TRBV5-1; D gene: -; CDR3 length: 13; clone size: many; J gene: TRBJ2-5; CDR3 protein: CASSLRQQETQYF; CDR3 DNA: TGCGCCAGCAGCTTGAGGCAGCAAGAGACCCAGTACTTC
V gene: TRBV20-1; D gene: -; CDR3 length: 13; clone size: -; J gene: TRBJ2-4; CDR3 protein: CSARERTGGDQYF; CDR3 DNA: TGCAGTGCTAGAGAAAGAACAGGGGGGGATCAGTACTTC
V gene: TRBV5-1; D gene: -; CDR3 length: 13; clone size: -; J gene: TRBJ2-5; CDR3 protein: CASSGSVAQTQYF; CDR3 DNA: TGCGCCAGCAGCGGTTCAGTTGCCCAGACCCAGTACTTC
V gene: TRBV20-1; D gene: -; CDR3 length: 18; clone size: -; J gene: TRBJ2-3; CDR3 protein: CSARVRRERATSTDTQYF; CDR3 DNA: TGCAGTGCTAGAGTACGGAGGGAGAGGGCCACTAGCACAGATACGCAGTATTTT
V gene: TRBV13; D gene: TRBD2; CDR3 length: 16; clone size: -; J gene: TRBJ2-5; CDR3 protein: CAGSLVGSGRMETQYF; CDR3 DNA: TGTGCCGGCAGCTTAGTTGGTAGCGGGAGGATGGAGACCCAGTACTTC
V gene: TRBV20-1; D gene: TRBD1; CDR3 length: 15; clone size: -; J gene: TRBJ2-7; CDR3 protein: CSARAAGTGRYEQYF; CDR3 DNA: TGCAGTGCTAGAGCCGCCGGGACAGGGAGGTACGAGCAGTACTTC
V gene: TRBV4-1; D gene: TRBD2; CDR3 length: 13; clone size: few; J gene: TRBJ2-1; CDR3 protein: CASSLPGGSEQFF; CDR3 DNA: TGCGCCAGCAGCCTCCCGGGGGGTTCTGAGCAGTTCTTC
V gene: TRBV5-1; D gene: -; CDR3 length: 15; clone size: few; J gene: TRBJ2-5; CDR3 protein: CASTSGGQKIETQYF; CDR3 DNA: TGCGCCAGCACTTCAGGGGGGCAGAAGATAGAGACCCAGTACTTC